This T cell receptor beta chain is drawn from a study of T cell responses to AZD1222 COVID-19 vaccine. Study conclusions and caveats: Once two AZD1222 doses were given, Spike-specific TCR breadth and depth went up. Vaccine-associated CD4 TCRs ranged over spike, dominating at 160-218 and 743-854. Only a handful of AZD1222 recipients tested seropositive at baseline. The repertoires were collected only after the peak T cell response.

Measured with immunoSEQ multiplex PCR; TCRdb has only the in-frame clones, and not every one. The repertoire holds about 90,000 clones, with about 91% as singletons. Remarks on this clone: Its antigen remains unidentified.

CDR1 and CDR2 from the germline V gene are MNHEY and SVGAGI. V was clipped by 7 bases and J by 1 base; unmatched bases: 7. CDR3 size: 15 residues. This material consisted of peripheral blood, taken on day 0 of MenACWY control vaccination. This receptor was obtained from an adult in good health. J is TRBJ1-5 and V is TRBV6-5; 7 bases map to TRBD1. The chain's CDR3 is CASNWSGGSNQPQHF. CDR3 sequence (DNA): TGTGCCAGCAATTGGTCAGGGGGGAGCAATCAGCCCCAGCATTTT.